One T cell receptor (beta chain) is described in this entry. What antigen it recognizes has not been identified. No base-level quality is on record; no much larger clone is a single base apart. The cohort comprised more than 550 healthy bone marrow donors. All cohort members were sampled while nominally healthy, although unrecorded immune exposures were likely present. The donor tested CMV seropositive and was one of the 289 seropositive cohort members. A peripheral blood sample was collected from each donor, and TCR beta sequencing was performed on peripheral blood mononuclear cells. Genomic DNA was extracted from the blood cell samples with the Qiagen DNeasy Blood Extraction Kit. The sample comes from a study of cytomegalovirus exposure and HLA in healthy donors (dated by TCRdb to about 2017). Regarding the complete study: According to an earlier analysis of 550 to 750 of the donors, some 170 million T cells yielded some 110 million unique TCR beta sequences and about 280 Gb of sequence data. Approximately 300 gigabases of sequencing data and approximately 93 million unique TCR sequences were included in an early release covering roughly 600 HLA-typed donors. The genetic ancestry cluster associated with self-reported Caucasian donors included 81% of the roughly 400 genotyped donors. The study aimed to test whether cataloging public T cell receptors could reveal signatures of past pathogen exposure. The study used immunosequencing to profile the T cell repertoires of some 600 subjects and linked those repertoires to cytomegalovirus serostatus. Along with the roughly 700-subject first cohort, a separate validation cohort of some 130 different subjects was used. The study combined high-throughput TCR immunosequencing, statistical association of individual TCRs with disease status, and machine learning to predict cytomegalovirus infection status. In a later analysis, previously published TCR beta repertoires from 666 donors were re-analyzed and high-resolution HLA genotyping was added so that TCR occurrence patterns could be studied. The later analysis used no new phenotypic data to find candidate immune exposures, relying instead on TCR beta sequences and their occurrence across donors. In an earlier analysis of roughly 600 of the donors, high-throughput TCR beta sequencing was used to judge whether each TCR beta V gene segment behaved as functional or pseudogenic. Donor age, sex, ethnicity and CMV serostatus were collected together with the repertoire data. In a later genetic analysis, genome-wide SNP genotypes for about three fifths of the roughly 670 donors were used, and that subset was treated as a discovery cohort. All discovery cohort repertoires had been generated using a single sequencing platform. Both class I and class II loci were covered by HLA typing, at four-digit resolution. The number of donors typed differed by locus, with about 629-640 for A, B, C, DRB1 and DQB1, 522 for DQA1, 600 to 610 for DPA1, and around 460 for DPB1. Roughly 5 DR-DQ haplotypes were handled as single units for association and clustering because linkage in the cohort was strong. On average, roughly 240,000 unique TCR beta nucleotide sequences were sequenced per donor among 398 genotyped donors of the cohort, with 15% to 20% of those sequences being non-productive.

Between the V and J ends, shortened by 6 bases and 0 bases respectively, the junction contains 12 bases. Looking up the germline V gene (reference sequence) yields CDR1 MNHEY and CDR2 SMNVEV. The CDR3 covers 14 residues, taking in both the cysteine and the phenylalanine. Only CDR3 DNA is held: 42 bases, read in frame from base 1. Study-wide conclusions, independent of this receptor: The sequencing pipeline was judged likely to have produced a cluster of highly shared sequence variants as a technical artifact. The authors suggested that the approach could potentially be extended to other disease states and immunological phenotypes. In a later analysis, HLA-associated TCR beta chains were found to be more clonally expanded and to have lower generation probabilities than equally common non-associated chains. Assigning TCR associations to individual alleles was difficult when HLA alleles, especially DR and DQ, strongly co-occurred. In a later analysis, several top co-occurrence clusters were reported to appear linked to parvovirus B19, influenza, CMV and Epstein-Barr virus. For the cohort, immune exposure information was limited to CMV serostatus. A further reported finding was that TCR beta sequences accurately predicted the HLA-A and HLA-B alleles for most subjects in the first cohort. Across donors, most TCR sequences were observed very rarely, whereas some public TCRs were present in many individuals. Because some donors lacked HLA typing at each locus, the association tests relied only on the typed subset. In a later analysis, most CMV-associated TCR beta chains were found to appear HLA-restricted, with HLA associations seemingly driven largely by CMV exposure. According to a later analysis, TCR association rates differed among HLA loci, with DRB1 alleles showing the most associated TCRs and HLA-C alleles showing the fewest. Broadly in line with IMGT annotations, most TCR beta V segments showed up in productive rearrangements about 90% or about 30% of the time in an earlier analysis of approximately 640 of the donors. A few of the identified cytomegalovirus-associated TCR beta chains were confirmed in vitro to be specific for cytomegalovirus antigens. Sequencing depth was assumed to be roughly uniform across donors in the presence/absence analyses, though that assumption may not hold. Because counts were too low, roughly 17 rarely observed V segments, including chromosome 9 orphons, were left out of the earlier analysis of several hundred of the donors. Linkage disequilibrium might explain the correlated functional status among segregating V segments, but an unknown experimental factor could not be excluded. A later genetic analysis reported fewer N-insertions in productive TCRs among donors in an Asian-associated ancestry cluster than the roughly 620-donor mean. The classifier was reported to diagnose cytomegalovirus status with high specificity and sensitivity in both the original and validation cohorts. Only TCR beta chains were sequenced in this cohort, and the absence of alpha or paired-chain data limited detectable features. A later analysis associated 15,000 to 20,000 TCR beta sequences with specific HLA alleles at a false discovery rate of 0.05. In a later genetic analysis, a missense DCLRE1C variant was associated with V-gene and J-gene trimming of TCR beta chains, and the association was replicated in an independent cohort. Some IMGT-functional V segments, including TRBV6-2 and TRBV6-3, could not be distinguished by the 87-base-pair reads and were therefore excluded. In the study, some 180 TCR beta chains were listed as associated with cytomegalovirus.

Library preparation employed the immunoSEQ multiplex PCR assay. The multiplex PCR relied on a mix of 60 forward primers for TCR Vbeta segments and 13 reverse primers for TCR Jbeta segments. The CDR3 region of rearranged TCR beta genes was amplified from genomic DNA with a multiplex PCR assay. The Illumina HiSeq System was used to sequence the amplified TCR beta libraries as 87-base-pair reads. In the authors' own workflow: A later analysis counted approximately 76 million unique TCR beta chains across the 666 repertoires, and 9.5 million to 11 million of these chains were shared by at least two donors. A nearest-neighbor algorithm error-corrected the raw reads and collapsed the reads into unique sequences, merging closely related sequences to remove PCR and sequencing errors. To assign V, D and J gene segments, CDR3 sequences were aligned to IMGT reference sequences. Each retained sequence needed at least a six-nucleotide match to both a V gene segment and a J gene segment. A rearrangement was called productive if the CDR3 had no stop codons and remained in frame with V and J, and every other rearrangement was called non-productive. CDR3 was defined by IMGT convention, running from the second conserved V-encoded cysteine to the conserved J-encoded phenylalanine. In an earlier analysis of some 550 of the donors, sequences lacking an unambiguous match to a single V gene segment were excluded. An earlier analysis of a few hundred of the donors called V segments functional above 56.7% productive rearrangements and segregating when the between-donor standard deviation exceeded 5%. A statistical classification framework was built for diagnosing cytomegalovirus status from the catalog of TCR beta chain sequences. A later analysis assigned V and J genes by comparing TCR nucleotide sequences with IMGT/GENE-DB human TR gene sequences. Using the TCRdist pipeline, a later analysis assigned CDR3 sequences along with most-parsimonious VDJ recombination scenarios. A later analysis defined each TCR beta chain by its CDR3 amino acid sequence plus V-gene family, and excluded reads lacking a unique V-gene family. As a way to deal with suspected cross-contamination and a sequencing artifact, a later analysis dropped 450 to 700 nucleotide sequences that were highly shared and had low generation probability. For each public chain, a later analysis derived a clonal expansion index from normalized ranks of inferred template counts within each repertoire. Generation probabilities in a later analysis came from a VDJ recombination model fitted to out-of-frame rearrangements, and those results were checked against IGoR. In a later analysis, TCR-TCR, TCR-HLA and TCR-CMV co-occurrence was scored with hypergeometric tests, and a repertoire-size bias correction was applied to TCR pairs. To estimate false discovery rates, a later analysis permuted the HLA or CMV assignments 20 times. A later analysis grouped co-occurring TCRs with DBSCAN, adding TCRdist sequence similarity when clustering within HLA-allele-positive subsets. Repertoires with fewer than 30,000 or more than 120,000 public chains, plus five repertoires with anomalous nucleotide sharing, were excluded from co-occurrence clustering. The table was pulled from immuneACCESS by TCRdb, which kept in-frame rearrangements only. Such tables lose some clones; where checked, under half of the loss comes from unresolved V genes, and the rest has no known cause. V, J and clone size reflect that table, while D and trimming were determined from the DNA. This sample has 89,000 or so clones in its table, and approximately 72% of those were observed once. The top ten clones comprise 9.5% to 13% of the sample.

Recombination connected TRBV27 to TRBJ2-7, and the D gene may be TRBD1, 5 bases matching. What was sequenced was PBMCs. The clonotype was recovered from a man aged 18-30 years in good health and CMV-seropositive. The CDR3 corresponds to CASRNRGSSYEQYF. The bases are TGTGCCAGCAGAAATAGGGGCAGCTCCTACGAGCAGTACTTC.